This T cell receptor beta chain was captured by sequencing in a study of CD8+ T cells in alopecia areata. Study-wide results and caveats: Compared with mice, patients displayed less clear TCR sharing, possibly for HLA-related reasons.

Investigators isolated RNA and reverse transcribed it into cDNA to act as the sequencing template. The protocol was immunoSEQ multiplex PCR, while the TCRdb copy is restricted to in-frame clones and leaves out a portion. The sample contains about 140,000 clones, approximately 50% of which appear only once. Germline-derived CDR1 and CDR2 are MNHEY and SMNVEV (reference sequence). CDR3 length equals 15 residues. Deletions cut 4 bases from V and 0 bases from J, with 7 bases between. Comments on this clone: The antigen is unknown.

The clonotype comes from a human donor with alopecia areata. Sequenced here: CD4+ T cells sorted from blood, sampled at week 0. The chain employs TRBV27 and TRBJ2-6; D is uncertain. The DNA of the CDR3 is TGTGCCAGCAGTTGGTTCAGCTCTGGGGCCAACGTCCTGACTTTC. Residues: CASSWFSSGANVLTF.